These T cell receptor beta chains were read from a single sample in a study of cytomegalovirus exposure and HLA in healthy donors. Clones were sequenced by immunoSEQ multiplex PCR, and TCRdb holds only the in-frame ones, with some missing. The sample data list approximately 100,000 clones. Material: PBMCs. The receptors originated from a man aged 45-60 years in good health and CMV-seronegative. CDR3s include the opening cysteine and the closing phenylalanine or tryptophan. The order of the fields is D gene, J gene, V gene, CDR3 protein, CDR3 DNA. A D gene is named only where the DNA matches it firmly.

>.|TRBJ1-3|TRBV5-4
CASSARSSGNTIYF
TGTGCCAGCAGCGCCCGATCGAGCGGGAACACCATATATTTT
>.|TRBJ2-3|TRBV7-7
CASSLSSTDTQYF
TGTGCTAGCAGCTTATCTAGCACAGATACGCAGTATTTT
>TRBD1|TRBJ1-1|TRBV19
CASRQGEEAFF
TGTGCCAGTAGACAGGGGGAGGAAGCTTTCTTT
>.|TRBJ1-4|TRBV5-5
CASREQPATNEKLFF
TGTGCCAGCAGGGAGCAGCCAGCAACTAATGAAAAACTGTTTTTT
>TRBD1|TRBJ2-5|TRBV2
CATQGAGGTQYF
TGTGCCACCCAGGGGGCTGGAGGGACCCAGTACTTC
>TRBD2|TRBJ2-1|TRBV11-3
CASSHLAGSYNEQFF
TGTGCCAGCAGCCATCTAGCGGGCTCCTACAATGAGCAGTTCTTC
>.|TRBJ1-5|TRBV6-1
CASSEGAGRQPQHF
TGTGCCAGCAGTGAAGGGGCAGGGAGGCAGCCCCAGCATTTT
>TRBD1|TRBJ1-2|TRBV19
CASSPRTGGEHGYTF
TGTGCCAGTAGTCCCAGGACAGGAGGGGAGCATGGCTACACCTTC
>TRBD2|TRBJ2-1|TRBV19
CASSVGASGRFYNEQFF
TGTGCCAGTAGTGTGGGCGCTAGCGGGAGATTTTACAATGAGCAGTTCTTC
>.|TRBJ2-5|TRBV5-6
CASSSSTQIQETQYF
TGTGCCAGCAGCTCCTCCACCCAGATTCAAGAGACCCAGTACTTC
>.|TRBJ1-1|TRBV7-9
CASSLVSGGSTEAFF
TGTGCCAGCAGCTTAGTTTCCGGGGGTAGCACTGAAGCTTTCTTT
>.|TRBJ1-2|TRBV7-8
CASSLTIDRRSYGYTF
TGTGCCAGCAGCTTAACAATCGACAGACGTTCCTATGGCTACACCTTC
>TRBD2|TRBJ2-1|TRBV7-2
CASSPHSGTNEQFF
TGTGCCAGCAGCCCTCATAGCGGGACCAATGAGCAGTTCTTC
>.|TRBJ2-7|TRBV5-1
CASSLYGSSYEQYF
TGCGCCAGCAGCTTGTACGGGAGCTCCTACGAGCAGTACTTC
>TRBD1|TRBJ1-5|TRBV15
CATSSRTGSNQPQHF
TGTGCCACCAGCAGCCGGACAGGTAGCAATCAGCCCCAGCATTTT
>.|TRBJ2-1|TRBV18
CASSRGGRIDEQFF
TGTGCCAGCTCACGGGGGGGGCGCATCGATGAGCAGTTCTTC
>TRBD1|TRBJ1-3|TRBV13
CASMRTGGFSGNTIYF
TGTGCCAGCATGAGGACAGGGGGATTCTCTGGAAACACCATATATTTT
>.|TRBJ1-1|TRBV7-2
CASSPGGWAFF
TGTGCCAGCAGCCCTGGAGGCTGGGCTTTCTTT
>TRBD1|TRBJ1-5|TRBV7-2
CASSSSPGQGTQPQHF
TGTGCCAGCAGCTCATCCCCGGGACAGGGGACTCAGCCCCAGCATTTT
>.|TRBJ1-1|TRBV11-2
CASLLEGDTEAFF
TGTGCCAGCCTCCTAGAAGGTGATACTGAAGCTTTCTTT
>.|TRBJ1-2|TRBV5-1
CASGPGISYGYTF
TGCGCCAGCGGCCCGGGGATTAGCTATGGCTACACCTTC
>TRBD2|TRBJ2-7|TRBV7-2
CASSLASLAGGEQYF
TGTGCCAGCAGCTTAGCCTCCCTAGCGGGAGGTGAGCAGTACTTC
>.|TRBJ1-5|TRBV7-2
CASSTGNQPQHF
TGTGCCAGCAGCACGGGCAATCAGCCCCAGCATTTT
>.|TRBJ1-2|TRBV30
CACNTDDYGCTF
.
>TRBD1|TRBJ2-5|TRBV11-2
CASIRTGGGETQYF
TGTGCCAGCATCAGGACAGGGGGTGGGGAGACCCAGTACTTC
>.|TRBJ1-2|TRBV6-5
CASSSLPGGYTF
TGTGCCAGCAGTTCCCTGCCGGGGGGCTACACCTTC
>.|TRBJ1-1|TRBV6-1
CASNRQVNTEAFF
TGTGCCAGCAATAGGCAGGTGAACACTGAAGCTTTCTTT
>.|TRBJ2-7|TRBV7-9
CASSSPSSYEQYF
TGTGCCAGCAGCTCCCCATCATCCTACGAGCAGTACTTC
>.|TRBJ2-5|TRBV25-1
CASSQKETQYF
TGTGCCAGCAGTCAAAAAGAGACCCAGTACTTC
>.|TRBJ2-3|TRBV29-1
CSVVVGSTDTQYF
TGCAGCGTTGTAGTCGGTTCCACAGATACGCAGTATTTT
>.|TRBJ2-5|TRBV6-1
CASSEARGQPQETQYF
TGTGCCAGCAGTGAAGCGCGAGGACAGCCTCAAGAGACCCAGTACTTC
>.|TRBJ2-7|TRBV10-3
CAITPGQGSYEQYF
TGTGCCATCACCCCTGGGCAGGGTAGTTACGAGCAGTACTTC
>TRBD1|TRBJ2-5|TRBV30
CAWRGRDRGETQYF
TGTGCCTGGAGGGGGCGGGACAGGGGGGAGACCCAGTACTTC
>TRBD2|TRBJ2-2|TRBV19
CASTASGIHTGELFF
TGTGCCAGTACGGCCAGCGGGATACACACCGGGGAGCTGTTTTTT
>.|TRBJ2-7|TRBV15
CATSRDEVNEQYF
TGTGCCACCAGCAGAGATGAGGTTAACGAGCAGTACTTC
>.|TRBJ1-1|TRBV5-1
CASSQQGMGMNTEAFF
TGCGCCAGCAGCCAACAGGGAATGGGTATGAACACTGAAGCTTTCTTT
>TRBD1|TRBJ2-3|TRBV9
CASSRQGDTQYF
TGTGCCAGCAGCCGACAGGGGGATACGCAGTATTTT
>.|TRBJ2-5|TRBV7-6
CASTRGETQYF
TGTGCCAGTACCAGGGGCGAGACCCAGTACTTC
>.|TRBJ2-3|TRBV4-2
CASSHGGGDTQYF
TGTGCCAGCAGCCACGGCGGAGGTGATACGCAGTATTTT
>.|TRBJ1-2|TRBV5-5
CASSLLTGGYGYTF
TGTGCCAGCAGCTTGCTTACCGGGGGCTATGGCTACACCTTC
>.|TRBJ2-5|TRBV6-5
CASSYRGGGETQYF
TGTGCCAGCAGTTACCGAGGGGGTGGAGAGACCCAGTACTTC
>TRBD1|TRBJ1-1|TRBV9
CASSPWAGGTEAFF
TGTGCCAGCAGCCCTTGGGCAGGGGGCACTGAAGCTTTCTTT
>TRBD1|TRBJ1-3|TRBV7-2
CASSIGGRFSGNTIYF
TGTGCCAGCAGCATAGGGGGCAGATTCTCTGGAAACACCATATATTTT
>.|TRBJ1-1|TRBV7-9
CASSSTPNTEAFF
TGTGCCAGCAGCTCCACACCCAACACTGAAGCTTTCTTT
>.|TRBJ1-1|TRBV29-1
CSVDPDTRRAEAFF
TGCAGCGTTGACCCTGACACCAGGCGGGCTGAAGCTTTCTTT
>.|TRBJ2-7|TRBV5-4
CASSLGGYEQYF
TGTGCCAGCAGCTTAGGAGGTTACGAGCAGTACTTC
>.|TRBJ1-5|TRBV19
CASSKGFSNQPQHF
TGTGCCAGTAGTAAGGGGTTTAGCAATCAGCCCCAGCATTTT
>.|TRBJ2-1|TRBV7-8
CASSLSRWRAAYNEQFF
TGTGCCAGCAGCTTAAGCCGATGGCGGGCAGCTTACAATGAGCAGTTCTTC
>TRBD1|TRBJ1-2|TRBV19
CASSTPDRGGYTF
TGTGCCAGTAGTACTCCCGACAGGGGTGGCTACACCTTC
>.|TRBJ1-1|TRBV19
CASSKQGVTEAFF
TGTGCCAGTAGTAAACAGGGTGTCACTGAAGCTTTCTTT
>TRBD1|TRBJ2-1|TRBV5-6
CASTAGRDRVYNEQFF
TGTGCCAGCACCGCCGGGCGAGACAGGGTCTACAATGAGCAGTTCTTC